This TCR beta chain was identified during a study of metastatic and nonmetastatic thyroid tumors. About the research overall: Samples came from malignant and benign thyroid patients, and repertoires were compared across blood and tumor or nodule tissue. The study, taken as a whole, reports: A significant increase in TCR beta diversity was reportedly seen in malignant thyroid tumors relative to benign nodules, in blood and tumor.

The CDR3 is 14 residues long. The V gene lost 7 bases and the J gene lost 2 bases, with 13 bases spanning the gap. Treatment of any kind had been given to no patient before thyroid surgery. Original analysis: Building a distant-metastasis classifier for papillary thyroid cancer drew on CDR3 differences across clinicopathological groups. With MiXCR, TCRdb reprocessed the PCR reads. The V and J calls come from TCRdb's annotation, not from the publication. The table includes approximately 41,000 clones, more than 20% detected once. This clone was seen at least ten times. Its antigen is unidentified. The rearrangement joins TRBV12-3 or TRBV12-4 to TRBJ2-3; D remains unclear. The clonotype originates from a female donor with papillary thyroid cancer or a benign thyroid nodule (not recorded which). Some clones in this sample may be carry-over from other donors' samples. The source material was tumor tissue. DNA of the CDR3: TGTGCCAGCAAATCGCAGCACACCACAGATACGCAGTATTTT. Translating it yields CASKSQHTTDTQYF.